These T cell receptor beta chains were read from a single sample in a study of PD-1 blockade in classical Hodgkin lymphoma. Assay: immunoSEQ multiplex PCR; the TCRdb copy retains only in-frame clones and omits some. Of some 16,000 clones listed, about 86% are singletons. Input material: CD4+ T cells from blood. The receptor source for this set is a human donor with classical Hodgkin lymphoma. Both conserved end residues are trimmed from each CDR3.

V gene,CDR3 protein
TRBV27,ASSPRGGRAQPQH
TRBV19,ASSVDRENIQY
TRBV7-9,ASSPTTIRGQETQY
TRBV4-1,ASSQAAFSGSLYEQY
TRBV28,ASSPGLGWTRETQY
TRBV7-8,ASSSDRGETQY
TRBV7-9,ASSGARLAGVTDTQY
TRBV10-3,TTGGARYGYT
TRBV28,ASSLSTPDVTQY
TRBV5-5,ASSLGGKTVNEKLF
TRBV2,ASSEAGRTYNEQF
TRBV25-1,ASSVKGYEQY
TRBV30,AWISKGWETEAF
TRBV11-2,ASSPRRTYNEQF
TRBV5-1,ASSNRGLAGVTYEQY
TRBV18,ASSAVAPGGEKLF
TRBV5-4,ASSVGSGSSETQY
TRBV9,ASSVYDSGAGANVLT
TRBV5-4,AISAIGGRDNEQF
TRBV19,ASSIREGNGYT
TRBV28,ASSTTGLADSGANVLT
TRBV4-3,ASSQDTGQYTEAF
TRBV4-3,ASSWDLGNEQY
TRBV5-1,ASSFGGGETQY
TRBV6-1,ASRGTLGEKLF
TRBV5-1,ASSLIPDLETQY
TRBV19,ASSMRVGGSSSGEQF
TRBV7-2,ASSLARGSDGYT
TRBV27,ASSARDSGNTIY
TRBV30,AWSVGLAGAGEQY
TRBV7-8,ASSSQGDEQY
TRBV4-1,ASSQDLLFWDNEQF
TRBV7-2,ASSLGTGAGLPQH
TRBV19,ASSDQGLNEKLF
TRBV19,ASSMLAGPDYEQY
TRBV19,ASSIQQGSNQPQH
TRBV7-3,ASSLTASSRETQY
TRBV18,ASSPDRGGSYEQY
TRBV9,ASSVDLPGSLGQF
TRBV29-1,SVLLGDTQY
TRBV5-8,ASSLGSGAGRS
TRBV29-1,SVVSWGSSGNTIY
TRBV7-2,ASSLWDGGNTEAF
TRBV7-2,ASSGTGGVIQQY
TRBV7-2,ASSLVQNTEAF
TRBV7-3,ASSLLQGNEQF
TRBV19,ASSIGGNRGNTEAF
TRBV30,AWSSGGGLAKNIQY
TRBV15,ATSRDRTGWQETQY